The clone carrying this TCR beta chain was found once. Its antigen remains unidentified. Every single patient, without exception, relapsed after autologous stem cell transplantation, and brentuximab vedotin exposure varied. The data stem from a study of PD-1 blockade in classical Hodgkin lymphoma. The CDR3 runs to 14 residues. Germline loops: CDR1 MDHEN, CDR2 SYDVKM. The trim removed 6 bases at V and 8 bases at J, leaving 7 bases unmatched. Profiled with immunoSEQ multiplex PCR; TCRdb holds only in-frame clones, not every one. The sample has some 96,000 clones; roughly 76% are singletons. Study-wide results and caveats: By C4D1, CD4+ diversity increased significantly, especially in complete responders.

The sequence was collected from a human donor with classical Hodgkin lymphoma. Source: peripheral blood mononuclear cells (PBMCs), taken before the second cycle of nivolumab. This chain connects TRBV28 to TRBJ2-2, with 9 positions matching TRBD2. The CDR3 bases are TGTGCCAGCAGCCGTAGCGGGAGTTTGGGGGAGCTGTTTTTT. Amino acids: CASSRSGSLGELFF.